The 23 T cell receptor beta chains presented below share a single source sample, sequenced in a study of breast tumors, draining lymph nodes, adjacent tissues. TCRdb analysed the multiplex PCR reads with MiXCR anew, one entry per CDR3 protein. The table lists 130,000 or so distinct CDR3 sequences, roughly 33% of them singletons. Breast cancer patients provided tissue from their axillary draining lymph nodes. The material sequenced was axillary lymph node tissue. These receptors were taken from a female donor with breast cancer. Some clones in this sample may be carry-over from other donors' samples.

This clonotype appeared many times. The gene calls are TRBV14 and TRBJ2-5; 7 positions agree with TRBD1. The CDR3 loop spans 13 amino acids. The ends lost 2 bases at V and 5 bases at J; junction bases unmatched: 2. Germline CDR1 and CDR2: SGHDN and FVKESK. CDR3 nucleotides: TGTGCCAGCAGCCAAACAGGGGTTGAGACCCAGTACTTC. Translated, it gives CASSQTGVETQYF.

This chain uses TRBV6-6 with TRBJ2-6; D is perhaps TRBD2 (6 bases). Germline V gene sequence: CDR1 MNHNY, CDR2 SVGAGI (reference sequence). CDR3 length: 17 residues. V lost 4 bases and J 0 bases, leaving 13 bases between the germline ends. As DNA, the CDR3 is TGTGCCAGCAGTTTTCATTCCGGGAGCTCTGGGGCCAACGTCCTGACTTTC. Translating gives CASSFHSGSSGANVLTF.

The rearrangement uses TRBV9 and TRBJ2-3; possible D gene TRBD2, 5 bases. This CDR3 is built from 14 residues. Trimming removed 0 bases from V and 0 bases from J, with 5 bases in between. Germline V CDR1 and CDR2: SGDLS, YYNGEE. This chain's CDR3 is CASSVGTSTDTQYF. CDR3 nucleotide sequence: TGTGCCAGCAGCGTAGGGACTAGCACAGATACGCAGTATTTT.

As to this clonotype: This likely comes from a read error, as the CDR3 has no conserved phenylalanine or tryptophan at its end. The DNA is left out, because the CDR3 cannot be placed on it with certainty; the CDR3 is given as TCRdb lists it. The chain recombines TRBV6-1 with TRBJ1-4. Per germline, CDR1 MNHNS and CDR2 SASEGT. The CDR3 totals 8 residues, both ends included. CDR3 sequence reads: CASSERSK.

The sample holds many counts of this clonotype. The chain recombines TRBV20-1 with TRBJ1-4; 10 nucleotides align to TRBD1. This CDR3 has 14 residues. The trim removed 5 bases at V and 4 bases at J, leaving 4 bases unmatched. CDR1 DFQATT and CDR2 SNEGSKA come from the germline V gene (reference sequence). CDR3 in amino acids: CSAARDRGNEKLFF. In DNA form, the CDR3 reads TGCAGTGCTGCCCGGGACAGGGGTAATGAAAAACTGTTTTTT.

At least ten counts were recorded for this clonotype. This chain joins TRBV3-1 and TRBJ1-3; D is unresolved. There are 12 residues in the CDR3. Germline V gene data show CDR1 as LGHDT and CDR2 as YNNKEL (reference sequence). Trimming left V 1 base short and J 5 bases short, with 3 bases between. The CDR3 loop reads CASSQGRNTIYF. The CDR3 bases are TGTGCCAGCAGCCAAGGTCGAAACACCATATATTTT.

The chain recombines TRBV19 with TRBJ2-5; 10 bases are shared with TRBD1. The CDR3 extends over 15 amino acids. Unmatched junction bases numbered 6, after V lost 4 bases and J lost 4 bases. Germline values: CDR1 LNHDA, CDR2 SQIVND (reference sequence). CDR3 sequence (DNA): TGTGCCAGTAGTAACGACAGGGGGCGCTTAGAGACCCAGTACTTC. Amino acids: CASSNDRGRLETQYF.

The table lists this clonotype with many counts. The junction departs from the called germline gene at one end, perhaps through a read error. This chain connects TRBV2 to TRBJ2-1, with D possibly matching TRBD2 (6 bases). The CDR3 contains 18 residues. In germline, CDR1 is SNHLY, CDR2 FYNNEI. This CDR3 is CASSEGMGSYQRDNEQFF. In DNA form, the CDR3 reads TGTGCCAGCAGCGAAGGGATGGGTAGCTACCAGCGGGACAATGAGCAGTTCTTC.

The rearrangement joins TRBV18 to TRBJ2-1; 13 bases map to TRBD2. There are 17 residues in the CDR3. CDR1 and CDR2 (germline): KGHSH, LQKENI. V lost 3 bases to trimming and J lost 5 bases; unmatched junction nucleotides: 7. CDR3 sequence reads: CASSPTLGTSGDNEQFF. The CDR3 DNA reads as TGTGCCAGCTCACCCACGTTGGGGACTAGCGGGGACAATGAGCAGTTCTTC.

V gene TRBV7-2 combines with J gene TRBJ2-5, with D perhaps being TRBD1 or TRBD2 (5 bases each). Germline V gene lookup returns CDR1 SGHTA and CDR2 FQGNSA. The CDR3 has 14 residues. V was pared by 1 base and J by 4 bases, with 10 bases between. The CDR3 loop is CASSLVVGGETQYF. In DNA, the CDR3 is TGTGCCAGCAGCTTAGTGGTTGGGGGAGAGACCCAGTACTTC.

This clonotype was seen at least ten times. Given a much more abundant clone one base away, this may be a read error. The chain recombines TRBV20-1 with TRBJ2-7, with 7 bases aligning to TRBD1. Trimming cost V 5 bases and J 6 bases; bases outside gene matches: 13. The germline V gene encodes CDR1 DFQATT and CDR2 SNEGSKA (reference sequence). CDR3 length equals 14 residues. In DNA, the CDR3 is TGCAGTGCTTCAGCCGGGACAGTTCCCTCCGAGCAGTACTTC. This sequence encodes CSASAGTVPSEQYF.

Regarding this clonotype: Given a much more abundant clone one base away, this may be a read error. The chain has TRBV6-1 and TRBJ2-6, with D perhaps matching TRBD2 (5 bases). V was pared by 8 bases and J by 0 bases, with 17 bases between. This CDR3 has 17 amino acids. Germline lookup yields CDR1 MNHNS and CDR2 SASEGT. The CDR3 region has the DNA TGTGCCAGCTACGACGGGATAGGATCCTCTGGGGCCAACGTCCTGACTTTC. Amino acid sequence: CASYDGIGSSGANVLTF.

The chain has TRBV19 and TRBJ1-1; D possibly corresponds to TRBD1 (6 bases). Germline V CDR1 and CDR2: LNHDA, SQIVND (reference sequence). The CDR3 runs to 14 residues. Trimming cost V 4 bases and J 1 base, with 10 bases left between them. The CDR3 sequence: CASSSPDRNTEAFF. The CDR3 DNA reads as TGTGCCAGTAGTAGCCCGGACAGGAACACTGAAGCTTTCTTT.

This clonotype turned up a few times. Given a much more abundant clone one base away, this may be a read error. The CDR3 DNA follows: TGCAGTGCTAGACTGGGGACAGGGGAGACCTATGGCTACACCTTC. It is translated as CSARLGTGETYGYTF. The genes are TRBV20-1 and TRBJ1-2; TRBD1 matches 10 bases. J was trimmed by 4 bases and V by 2 bases; bases with no gene match: 7. The CDR3 covers 15 residues. In germline, CDR1 is DFQATT, CDR2 SNEGSKA (reference sequence).

The table lists this clonotype with many counts. The rearrangement joins TRBV19 to TRBJ1-2; a weak D match, TRBD1 (5 bases). CDR3 size: 14 residues. V lost 3 bases and J 2 bases, leaving 10 bases between the germline ends. Looked up from germline, CDR1 is LNHDA and CDR2 is SQIVND (reference sequence). CDR3 sequence (DNA): TGTGCCAGTAGTATGGGGCAGGGCAACTATGGCTACACCTTC. Its protein is CASSMGQGNYGYTF.

The sample holds many counts of this clonotype. The chain carries TRBV4-1 and TRBJ1-4; 10 bases match TRBD1. Per the germline V gene, CDR1 is MGHRA and CDR2 is YSYEKL. The CDR3 extends over 18 amino acids. With V trimmed by 1 base and J by 3 bases, 8 bases remained unmatched. DNA for the CDR3: TGCGCCAGCAGCCAAGCATGGGGACAGGGGTTGGCTAATGAAAAACTGTTTTTT. Its protein is CASSQAWGQGLANEKLFF.

There are a few counts of this clonotype. V usage is TRBV12-3 or TRBV12-4 and J usage is TRBJ2-1, with TRBD1 as a possible D gene (5 bases). This CDR3 has 15 residues. The V end was cut by 3 bases, the J end by 8 bases, with 17 bases between. Here the CDR3 DNA reads TGTGCCAGCAGTTTTGGGGCAGGGAAGTTCGATGAGCAGTTCTTC. It is translated as CASSFGAGKFDEQFF.

Here the CDR3 reads CASKQDWTWSPQHF. In nucleotides, the CDR3 is TGTGCCAGCAAACAGGACTGGACCTGGAGTCCCCAGCATTTT. The V call is TRBV7-2, the J call TRBJ1-5, with D tentatively TRBD1 (5 bases). The CDR3 runs 14 residues. With 7 bases removed from V and 10 bases from J, the gap between germline ends came to 20 bases. In germline, CDR1 is SGHTA, CDR2 FQGNSA.

In the case of this clonotype: At one end the junction does not follow the germline gene, possibly because of a read error. The chain employs TRBV2 and TRBJ1-1, with D uncertain. This CDR3 comprises 14 residues. CDR1 and CDR2 from the germline V gene are SNHLY and FYNNEI. The CDR3 coding sequence is TGTGCCAGCAGTCGGGAGACAATGAACACTGGAGCTTTCTTT. This codes for CASSRETMNTGAFF.

This clonotype was recorded many times. The V gene is TRBV5-5, the J gene TRBJ1-2; D not certain. The V gene lost 4 bases and the J gene lost 2 bases, with 18 bases spanning the gap. Germline assignment: CDR1 SGHKS and CDR2 YYEKEE (reference sequence). CDR3 size: 16 residues. In DNA form, the CDR3 reads TGTGCCAGCAGCCTGAATCCTCCACCTAACAACTATGGCTACACCTTC. Translating it yields CASSLNPPPNNYGYTF.

This clonotype came up many times. The chain carries TRBV20-1 and TRBJ1-1; no definite D call. V was trimmed by 2 bases and J by 5 bases, leaving 6 bases between them. CDR3 length: 11 residues. Germline assignment: CDR1 DFQATT and CDR2 SNEGSKA (reference sequence). The CDR3 is CSARWWTEAFF. The CDR3 nucleotides are TGCAGTGCTAGATGGTGGACTGAAGCTTTCTTT.

In the case of this clonotype: A read error may produce the germline difference seen at one junction end. The rearrangement joins TRBV6-6 to TRBJ1-4; a possible D gene is TRBD1 (5 bases). The CDR3 length is 14 residues. From germline, CDR1 is MNHNY and CDR2 SVGAGI (reference sequence). Written as DNA, the CDR3 is TGTACCAGCAGTTGGGGCAGGGCTAATGGAAAACTGTTTTTC. It encodes CTSSWGRANGKLFF.

This clonotype was observed at least ten times. The chain links TRBV5-8 to TRBJ2-6; weak D call: TRBD2 (5 bases). Looked up from germline, CDR1 is SGHTS and CDR2 is YDEGEE. There are 16 residues in the CDR3. V shed 5 bases and J shed 5 bases, with 17 bases lying between them. For the CDR3, the DNA is TGTGCCAGCAGTCCCCTTGAGGGCGACAGGGCCAACGTCCTGACTTTC. As protein: CASSPLEGDRANVLTF.